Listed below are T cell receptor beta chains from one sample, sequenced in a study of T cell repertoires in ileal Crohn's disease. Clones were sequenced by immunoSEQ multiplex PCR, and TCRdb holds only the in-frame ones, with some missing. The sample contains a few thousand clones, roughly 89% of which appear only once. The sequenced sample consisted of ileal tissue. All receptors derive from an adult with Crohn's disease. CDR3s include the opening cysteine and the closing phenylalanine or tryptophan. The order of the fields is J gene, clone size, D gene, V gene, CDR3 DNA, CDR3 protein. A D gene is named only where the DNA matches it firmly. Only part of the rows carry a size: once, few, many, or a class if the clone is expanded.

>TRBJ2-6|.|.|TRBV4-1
TGCGCCAGCAGCCAATCACCGGGATACTCAAACTCTGGGGCCAACGTCCTGACTTTC
CASSQSPGYSNSGANVLTF
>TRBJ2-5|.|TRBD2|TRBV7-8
TGTGCCAGCAGCTTAGGGGGGACTAGCGGGAGAGCAGAGACCCAGTACTTC
CASSLGGTSGRAETQYF
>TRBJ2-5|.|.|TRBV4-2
TGTGCCAGCAGCCAAGATTATGGCGGCCAAGAGACCCAGTACTTC
CASSQDYGGQETQYF
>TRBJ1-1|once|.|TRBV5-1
TGCGCCAGCAGCTTGGCGGGGGGAGGCACTGAAGCTTTCTTT
CASSLAGGGTEAFF
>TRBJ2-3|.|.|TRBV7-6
TGTGCCAGCAGCCCCGACTGGGGGGATACGCAGTATTTT
CASSPDWGDTQYF
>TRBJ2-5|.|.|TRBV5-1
TGCGCCAGCAGCTTGGGACAGGCAGATCGGGAGACCCAGTACTTC
CASSLGQADRETQYF
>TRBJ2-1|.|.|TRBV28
TGTGCCAGCAGTTTATGGTTGGGGGGAGAGGATGAGCAGTTCTTC
CASSLWLGGEDEQFF
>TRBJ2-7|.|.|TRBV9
TGTGCCAGCAGCGTAGGCTTAGGACAGAGCTCCTACGAGCAGTACTTC
CASSVGLGQSSYEQYF
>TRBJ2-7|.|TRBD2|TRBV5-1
TGCGCCAGCAGCCCGACTAGCGTGGGCTACGAGCAGTACTTC
CASSPTSVGYEQYF
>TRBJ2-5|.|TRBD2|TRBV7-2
TGTGCCAGCAGCTCAGCGGGGGGTGGGAGCCAGTACTTC
CASSSAGGGSQYF
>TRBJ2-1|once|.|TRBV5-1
TGCGCCAGCAGCTTGGGAACAGGGCCCAGCTACAATGAGCAGTTCTTC
CASSLGTGPSYNEQFF
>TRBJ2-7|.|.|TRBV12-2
TGTGCAAGTCGCTTTTCGAGGTCAAAATACGAGCAGTACTTC
CASRFSRSKYEQYF
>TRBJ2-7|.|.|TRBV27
TGTGCCAGCAGTCCTGAGGGTGGCAACGAGCAGTACTTC
CASSPEGGNEQYF
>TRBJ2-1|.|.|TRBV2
TGTGCCAGCAGACCGACCCCGAGTACCTACAATGAGCAGTTCTTC
CASRPTPSTYNEQFF
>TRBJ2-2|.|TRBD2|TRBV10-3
TGTGCCATCGGAGCCTCTAGCGGGAAGGGAAACACCGGGGAGCTGTTTTTT
CAIGASSGKGNTGELFF
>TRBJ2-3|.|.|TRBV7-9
TGTGCCAGCCAGGGTCAGGGGACAGATACGCAGTATTTT
CASQGQGTDTQYF
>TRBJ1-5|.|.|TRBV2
TGTGCCAGCAGTGAAGCACGAGGAGGGGATCAGCCCCAGCATTTT
CASSEARGGDQPQHF
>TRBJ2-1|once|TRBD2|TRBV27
TGTGCCAGCAGTTTAGGGCGGGGGGCAAGGAATGAGCAGTTCTTC
CASSLGRGARNEQFF
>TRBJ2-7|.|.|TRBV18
TGTGCCAGCTCAGGAAGAGGGGGTGAACCTCGGGAGCAGTACTTC
CASSGRGGEPREQYF
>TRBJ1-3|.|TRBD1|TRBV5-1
TGCGCCAGCAGTTTCGGACAGGCGGTTGGAAACACCATATATTTT
CASSFGQAVGNTIYF
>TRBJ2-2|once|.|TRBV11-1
TGTGCCAGCAGCCGAATCGGGGGGCAGAACACCGGGGAGCTGTTTTTT
CASSRIGGQNTGELFF
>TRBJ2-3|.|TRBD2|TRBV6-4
TGTGCCAGCAGTGACTCTAGCGGGGGGGCAGATACGCAGTATTTT
CASSDSSGGADTQYF
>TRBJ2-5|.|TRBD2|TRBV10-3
TGTGCCGTATGGGGGGGAAGGTTGCAAGAGACCCAGTACTTC
CAVWGGRLQETQYF
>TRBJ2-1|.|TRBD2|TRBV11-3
TGTGCCAGCAGCTTGAACGAGCGGGAGGGTAGAATGAATGAGCAGTTCTTC
CASSLNEREGRMNEQFF
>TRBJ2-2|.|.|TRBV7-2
TGTGCCAGCAGCTTAAGTCAGACAAACACCGGGGAGCTGTTTTTT
CASSLSQTNTGELFF
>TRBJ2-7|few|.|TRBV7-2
TGTGCCAGCAGCTTATCGGAGGGGTACGAGCAGTACTTC
CASSLSEGYEQYF
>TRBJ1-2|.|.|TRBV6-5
TGTGCCAGCAGTTCGGGGACCGGCTCGAGGGGCTACACCTTC
CASSSGTGSRGYTF
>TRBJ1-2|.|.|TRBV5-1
TGCGCCAGCAGCTTGTCAGGGGCTAACTATGGCTACACCTTC
CASSLSGANYGYTF
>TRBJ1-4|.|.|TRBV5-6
TGTGCCAGCAGCTTGGGGTCGGGGGCCAGAGAAAAACTGTTTTTT
CASSLGSGAREKLFF
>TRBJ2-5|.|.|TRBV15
TGTGCCACCAGCAGATTGATAATGGGACCGGGGGAGACCCAGTACTTC
CATSRLIMGPGETQYF
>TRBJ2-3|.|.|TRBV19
TGTGCCAGTAGTATAGCCCGGGGCCTCACAGATACGCAGTATTTT
CASSIARGLTDTQYF
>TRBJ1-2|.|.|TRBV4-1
TGCGCCAGCAGCCAAGAAGGGGGGCGCGAGGTCTATGGCTACACCTTC
CASSQEGGREVYGYTF
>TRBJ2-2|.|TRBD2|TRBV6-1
TGTGCCAGCAGGACTAGCGGGAGATCGTGGGAGCTGTTTTTT
CASRTSGRSWELFF
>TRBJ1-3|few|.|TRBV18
TGTGCCAGCTCACCACCGGGGTCAGGGACCCTCACTGGAAACACCATATATTTT
CASSPPGSGTLTGNTIYF
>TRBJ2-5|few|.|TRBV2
TGTGCCAGCAGGGGAGAAGAGACCCAGTACTTC
CASRGEETQYF
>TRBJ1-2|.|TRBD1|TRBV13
TGTGCCGCCTCGGAGGGGGCCTATGGCTACACCTTC
CAASEGAYGYTF
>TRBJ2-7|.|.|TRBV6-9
TGTGCCAGCAGAGAAGCCAGCTCCTACGAGCAGTACTTC
CASREASSYEQYF
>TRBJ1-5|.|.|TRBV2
TGTGCCAGCAACTGGGACGGCAATCAGCCCCAGCATTTT
CASNWDGNQPQHF
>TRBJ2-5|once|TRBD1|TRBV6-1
TGTGCCAGCAGATTCTACAGGGGGTCAGAGACCCAGTACTTC
CASRFYRGSETQYF
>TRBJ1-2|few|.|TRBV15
TGTGCCACCAGCAGAGATCCAGGGACTACCCCCGACGGCTACACCTTC
CATSRDPGTTPDGYTF
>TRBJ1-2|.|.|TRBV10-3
TGTGCCATCAGTGAGCCGACAGCGGCCCGCTATGGCTACACCTTC
CAISEPTAARYGYTF
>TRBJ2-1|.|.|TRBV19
TGTGCCAGTAGTCCCCGCTTGGGACGGGCGGGACTCTACAATGAGCAGTTCTTC
CASSPRLGRAGLYNEQFF
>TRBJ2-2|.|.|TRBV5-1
TGCGCCAGCAGACGAAGGGCGGCGGACACCGGGGAGCTGTTTTTT
CASRRRAADTGELFF
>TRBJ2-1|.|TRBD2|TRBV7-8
TGTGCCAGCAGCTTAGCTGGGACTAGCGGGAGCTCCTACAATGAGCAGTTCTTC
CASSLAGTSGSSYNEQFF
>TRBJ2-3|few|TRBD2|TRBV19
TGTGCCAGTTTGAGCGGGATACCGGCAGATACGCAGTATTTT
CASLSGIPADTQYF
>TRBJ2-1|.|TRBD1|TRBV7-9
TGTGCCAGCAGCTTAGCACCGACAGGGGTCGATGAGCAGTTCTTC
CASSLAPTGVDEQFF
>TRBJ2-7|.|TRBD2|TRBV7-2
TGTGCCAGCAGCTTAGGACTAGCGGGGGGGTTGAACGAGCAGTACTTC
CASSLGLAGGLNEQYF
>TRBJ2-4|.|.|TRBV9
TGTGCCAGCAGCCGAGGGACTTGGGAGGGGGACATTCAGTACTTC
CASSRGTWEGDIQYF
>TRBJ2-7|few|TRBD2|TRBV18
TGTGCCAGCTCACCAGCAGCGGGGGGTCCCTACGAGCAGTACTTC
CASSPAAGGPYEQYF
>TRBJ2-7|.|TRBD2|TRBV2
TGTGCCAGCAGTGAAGAGGGGGGACTAGCGGGGGGCCCGCTGTACTTC
CASSEEGGLAGGPLYF